This passage covers 29 T cell receptor beta chains from one sample sequenced in a study of OX40 agonist ivuxolimab in advanced cancers. Measured with immunoSEQ multiplex PCR; TCRdb has only the in-frame clones, and not every one. The sample records around 94,000 clones, around 90% being singletons. This specimen consisted of CD4+ or CD8+ T cells sorted from blood, obtained in a trial of the OX40 agonist ivuxolimab. The source is an adult with an advanced solid tumor such as melanoma, head and neck, liver or kidney cancer.

The chain joins TRBV6-1 to TRBJ1-5; tentatively, D is TRBD1 (5 bases). This CDR3 is built from 15 residues. Deletions cut 4 bases from V and 0 bases from J, with 10 bases between. Germline loops: CDR1 MNHNS, CDR2 SASEGT. CDR3 in amino acids: CASSARDASNQPQHF. As DNA, the CDR3 is TGTGCCAGCAGTGCCCGGGACGCTAGCAATCAGCCCCAGCATTTT.

The CDR3: CASSLNAGGGTEAFF. CDR3 DNA sequence: TGTGCCAGCAGCTTAAACGCGGGTGGAGGCACTGAAGCTTTCTTT. The chain has TRBV7-6 and TRBJ1-1; D gene ambiguous. Per germline, CDR1 SGHVS and CDR2 FNYEAQ. Trimming shortened V by 2 bases and J by 4 bases, and 14 bases separated the two germline ends. The CDR3 length is 15 residues.

The V and J genes are TRBV30 and TRBJ1-1; D is ambiguous. Trimming stripped 0 bases from V and 1 base from J, with 6 bases between. This CDR3 has 13 residues. Germline-derived CDR1 and CDR2 are GTSNPN and SVGIG (reference sequence). The CDR3 DNA sequence: TGTGCCTGGAGTGTACTCCGGAACACTGAAGCTTTCTTT. It translates to CAWSVLRNTEAFF.

V gene TRBV6-5 combines with J gene TRBJ1-2; D call uncertain. The CDR3 contains 13 residues. Germline assignment: CDR1 MNHEY and CDR2 SVGAGI. V was pared by 0 bases and J by 9 bases, with 11 bases between. CDR3 sequence reads: CASSYSSIGSYTF. In nucleotides, the CDR3 is TGTGCCAGCAGTTACTCGTCGATTGGGAGCTACACCTTC.

J is TRBJ2-3 and V is TRBV5-1; 9 positions agree with TRBD2. Per the germline V gene, CDR1 is SGHRS and CDR2 is YFSETQ. The ends lost 3 bases at V and 0 bases at J; junction bases unmatched: 5. The CDR3 runs 16 residues. CDR3 DNA: TGCGCCAGCAGCTATCCTAGCGGGGCTAGCACAGATACGCAGTATTTT. It translates to CASSYPSGASTDTQYF.

This clone was seen just once. The chain links TRBV13 to TRBJ1-1; 7 nucleotides line up with TRBD1. The CDR3 is made up of 13 amino acids. Germline CDR1 is PRHDT and CDR2 is FYEKMQ (reference sequence). The V segment lost 10 bases and the J segment 1 base; nucleotides outside the gene matches: 6. The CDR3 protein is CATADRANTEAFF. The CDR3 DNA reads TGTGCCACCGCAGACAGGGCGAACACTGAAGCTTTCTTT.

V and J are TRBV19 and TRBJ2-3, with 12 bases identical to TRBD2. With 3 bases clipped from V and 4 bases from J, the junction kept 2 bases outside the gene matches. Germline V gene data show CDR1 as LNHDA and CDR2 as SQIVND (reference sequence). This CDR3 comprises 15 residues. The CDR3 DNA sequence: TGTGCCAGTAGTATGCTAGCGGGGGGGCCAGATACGCAGTATTTT. Translation: CASSMLAGGPDTQYF. The entire variable domain, with the rest obtained from reference TRBV19 and TRBJ2-3, is as follows: DGGITQSPKYLFRKEGQNVTLSCEQNLNHDAMYWYRQDPGQGLRLIYYSQIVNDFQKGDIAEGYSVSREKKESFPLTVTSAQKNPTAFYLCASSMLAGGPDTQYFGPGTRLTVL.

The chain combines TRBV6-5 with TRBJ1-1; 11 positions agree with TRBD1. This CDR3 spans 14 amino acids. Germline-derived CDR1 and CDR2 are MNHEY and SVGAGI. The V gene end was trimmed by 8 bases and the J gene end by 7 bases; junction bases not matched to a gene: 9. CDR3 region: CASRTGGRRGEAFF. CDR3 DNA sequence: TGTGCCAGCCGGACAGGGGGCAGGAGAGGTGAAGCTTTCTTT.

This clone was detected once. This chain links TRBV5-4 with TRBJ2-1; 9 bases match TRBD1. CDR1 is SGHNT, CDR2 YYREEE, per germline (reference sequence). V trimming: 3 bases; J trimming: 14 bases; junction bases outside the gene matches: 12. The CDR3 has 14 residues. CDR3 bases: TGTGCCAGCAGCTCCCGGGACAGGGCCCCCGGGGAGTTCTTC. Encoded protein: CASSSRDRAPGEFF.

CDR3 bases: TGTGCCAGCAGTTTTCCGGCCGTCGCCGGAGATACGCAGTATTTT. This gives the protein CASSFPAVAGDTQYF. V and J are TRBV28 and TRBJ2-3, with D hard to call. V was cut by 3 bases and J by 5 bases, with 15 bases left in between. The germline CDR1 and CDR2 sequences are MDHEN and SYDVKM. The length of the CDR3 is 15 residues.

The genes are TRBV11-2 and TRBJ1-1, with 8 bases identical to TRBD1. The V segment lost 1 base and the J segment 4 bases; nucleotides outside the gene matches: 8. This CDR3 has 16 residues. From germline, CDR1 is SGHAT and CDR2 FQNNGV. This chain's CDR3 is CASSLAQGAAGTEAFF. For the CDR3, the DNA is TGTGCCAGCAGCTTAGCTCAGGGGGCAGCTGGCACTGAAGCTTTCTTT. Looking up the rest from reference TRBV11-2 and TRBJ1-1 gives the full variable domain: EAGVAQSPRYKIIEKRQSVAFWCNPISGHATLYWYQQILGQGPKLLIQFQNNGVVDDSQLPKDRFSAERLKGVDSTLKIQPAKLEDSAVYLCASSLAQGAAGTEAFFGQGTRLTVV.

CDR3 in DNA: TGTGCCAGCAGCTTCGGCATTAATCAGCCCCAGCATTTT. Its protein product is CASSFGINQPQHF. The genes are TRBV7-8 and TRBJ1-5; D gene uncertain. The V end was cut by 3 bases, the J end by 4 bases, with 7 bases between. CDR1 is SGHVS and CDR2 is FQNEAQ in the germline V gene. The CDR3 sequence is 13 residues long. Full variable domain (missing parts from reference TRBV7-8 and TRBJ1-5): GAGVSQSPRYKVAKRGQDVALRCDPISGHVSLFWYQQALGQGPEFLTYFQNEAQLDKSGLPSDRFFAERPEGSVSTLKIQRTQQEDSAVYLCASSFGINQPQHFGDGTRLSIL.

This chain links TRBV19 with TRBJ2-5; D is ambiguous. V was cut by 5 bases and J by 3 bases, with 16 bases left in between. Germline lookup yields CDR1 LNHDA and CDR2 SQIVND (reference sequence). The CDR3 has 15 residues. The DNA of the CDR3 is TGTGCCAGTAGTTCGAATAAGGAGCCCAAAGAGACCCAGTACTTC. It encodes CASSSNKEPKETQYF. Based on the CDR3 plus reference TRBV19 and TRBJ2-5, the full variable domain is DGGITQSPKYLFRKEGQNVTLSCEQNLNHDAMYWYRQDPGQGLRLIYYSQIVNDFQKGDIAEGYSVSREKKESFPLTVTSAQKNPTAFYLCASSSNKEPKETQYFGPGTRLLVL.

V and J are TRBV7-9 and TRBJ2-1, with 9 bases that match TRBD1. The CDR3 totals 16 residues. V trimming: 0 bases; J trimming: 0 bases; junction bases outside the gene matches: 0. Germline CDR1 and CDR2: SEHNR and FQNEAQ (reference sequence). The CDR3 reads CASSLATGGSYNEQFF. The CDR3 DNA follows: TGTGCCAGCAGCTTAGCGACAGGGGGCTCCTACAATGAGCAGTTCTTC.

The V call is TRBV5-6, the J call TRBJ1-2; TRBD1 aligns across 9 bases. Germline V gene lookup returns CDR1 SGHDT and CDR2 YYEEEE. V lost 4 bases and J lost 4; bases outside the gene matches: 5. The CDR3 runs 14 residues. The chain's CDR3 is CASSQGQGIYGYTF. CDR3 DNA: TGTGCCAGCAGCCAGGGACAGGGCATCTATGGCTACACCTTC. Supplemented by reference TRBV5-6 and TRBJ1-2, the full variable domain reads DAGVTQSPTHLIKTRGQQVTLRCSPKSGHDTVSWYQQALGQGPQFIFQYYEEEERQRGNFPDRFSGHQFPNYSSELNVNALLLGDSALYLCASSQGQGIYGYTFGSGTRLTVV.

The V gene is TRBV11-2, the J gene TRBJ1-5; tentative D call: TRBD1 (5 bases). The germline V gene encodes CDR1 SGHAT and CDR2 FQNNGV. This CDR3 has 15 amino acids. Trimming stripped 4 bases from V and 5 bases from J, with 15 bases between. The CDR3 here is CASSSGLFGDQPQHF. The CDR3 DNA is TGTGCCAGCAGCTCGGGACTATTCGGCGATCAGCCCCAGCATTTT.

This chain links TRBV30 with TRBJ1-2; D is perhaps TRBD1 (6 bases). Germline assignment: CDR1 GTSNPN and CDR2 SVGIG (reference sequence). The CDR3 extends over 14 amino acids. V was shortened by 4 bases and J by 5 bases, with 17 bases between the two germline ends. CDR3 sequence: CAWKPPGQQYGYTF. The CDR3 DNA follows: TGTGCCTGGAAACCCCCGGGACAACAATATGGCTACACCTTC.

The CDR3 protein is CSVLRRVREGRSDTQYF. CDR3 nucleotides: TGCAGCGTTCTGAGGAGGGTTCGAGAGGGCCGGTCAGATACGCAGTATTTT. The rearrangement uses TRBV29-1 and TRBJ2-3, with a weak D call TRBD2 (6 bases). Per the germline V gene, CDR1 is SQVTM and CDR2 is ANQGSEA. V lost 5 bases and J 4 bases, leaving 25 bases between the germline ends. The CDR3 covers 17 residues.

The CDR3 sequence: CTSNAYQETQYF. The DNA for the CDR3 is TGCACCAGCAACGCGTACCAAGAGACCCAGTACTTC. The chain carries TRBV1 and TRBJ2-5; the table's D call TRBD2 went unverified against the DNA. TRBV1 is tagged as a pseudogene. The CDR3 contains 12 residues.

The chain combines TRBV7-6 with TRBJ2-7; TRBD1 matches 9 bases. Unmatched junction bases numbered 6, after V lost 5 bases and J lost 1 base. This CDR3 has 15 amino acids. Germline CDR1 SGHVS, CDR2 FNYEAQ. The CDR3 here is CASSHGTGWSYEQYF. For the CDR3, the DNA is TGTGCCAGCAGCCACGGGACAGGGTGGTCCTACGAGCAGTACTTC.

The chain carries TRBV19 and TRBJ1-2, with D perhaps TRBD1 (6 bases). Germline V gene sequence: CDR1 LNHDA, CDR2 SQIVND (reference sequence). CDR3 length: 15 residues. The germline V and J ends were trimmed by 3 bases and 8 bases, with 19 bases remaining between them. The CDR3 loop is CASSMMGLGGEGYTF. The DNA for the CDR3 is TGTGCCAGTAGTATGATGGGTCTCGGGGGCGAAGGCTACACCTTC.

The chain couples TRBV4-1 to TRBJ1-5; the D is unclear. V lost 3 bases to trimming and J lost 0 bases, with 9 bases between them. CDR1 MGHRA and CDR2 YSYEKL come from the germline V gene. The length of the CDR3 is 15 residues. CDR3 loop: CASSHYGSSNQPQHF. CDR3 DNA: TGCGCCAGCAGCCACTACGGGAGTAGCAATCAGCCCCAGCATTTT.

This clone was seen a handful of times. DNA for the CDR3: TGTGCCAGTAGTGATGATATGGGTAACAGCTTGAGTGGTCAGCCCCAGCATTTT. Its protein is CASSDDMGNSLSGQPQHF. V is TRBV19 and J is TRBJ1-5; no clear D. The CDR3 runs to 18 residues. V was trimmed by 5 bases and J by 6 bases, leaving 26 bases between them. CDR1 is LNHDA and CDR2 is SQIVND in the germline V gene (reference sequence).

The chain employs TRBV4-1 and TRBJ1-1, with 9 bases matching TRBD1. Germline-derived CDR1 and CDR2 are MGHRA and YSYEKL. The CDR3 sequence is 15 residues long. The ends lost 1 base at V and 5 bases at J; junction bases unmatched: 5. Written as DNA, the CDR3 is TGCGCCAGCAGCCAAGTGGACAGGGGAGGTACTGAAGCTTTCTTT. Protein sequence: CASSQVDRGGTEAFF.

V and J are TRBV9 and TRBJ1-4; D call uncertain. Between the trimmed V and J ends, which lost 0 bases and 0 bases, there was a span of 12 bases. The CDR3 has 17 residues. The germline gives CDR1 SGDLS, CDR2 YYNGEE. CDR3 DNA sequence: TGTGCCAGCAGCGTAGAAGGTGGAGCTACAACTAATGAAAAACTGTTTTTT. This encodes CASSVEGGATTNEKLFF.

The rearrangement links TRBV30 to TRBJ2-5; D may match TRBD1 or TRBD2 (7 bases each). The germline V gene encodes CDR1 GTSNPN and CDR2 SVGIG (reference sequence). The germline V and J ends were trimmed by 8 bases and 5 bases, with 18 bases remaining between them. This CDR3 region has 13 residues. The CDR3 nucleotides read TGTGCCCTGGCGAGGCAGGGGGGGGAGACCCAGTACTTC. It encodes CALARQGGETQYF.

The rearrangement joins TRBV28 to TRBJ2-5; TRBD2 matches at 13 bases. Per the germline V gene, CDR1 is MDHEN and CDR2 is SYDVKM. Trimming removed 6 bases from V and 7 bases from J; junction bases left unmatched: 14. The CDR3 is 17 residues long. The CDR3 spells CASSHRTSGGAPGTQYF. CDR3 in DNA: TGTGCCAGCAGCCACAGGACTAGCGGGGGCGCCCCTGGGACCCAGTACTTC. The complete variable domain, with remaining parts taken from reference TRBV28 and TRBJ2-5, reads DVKVTQSSRYLVKRTGEKVFLECVQDMDHENMFWYRQDPGLGLRLIYFSYDVKMKEKGDIPEGYSVSREKKERFSLILESASTNQTSMYLCASSHRTSGGAPGTQYFGPGTRLLVL.

This clone was observed a few times. The chain employs TRBV9 and TRBJ1-2; D uncertain. Germline V lookup: CDR1 SGDLS, CDR2 YYNGEE. The CDR3 length is 13 residues. Trimming shortened V by 4 bases and J by 4 bases, and 11 bases separated the two germline ends. The CDR3 loop is CASSLTSGYGYTF. Written as DNA, the CDR3 is TGTGCCAGCAGCCTGACTTCGGGCTATGGCTACACCTTC.

The V call is TRBV5-6, the J call TRBJ2-5; D might be TRBD2 (5 bases). V was shortened by 0 bases and J by 1 base, with 10 bases between the two germline ends. Per germline, CDR1 SGHDT and CDR2 YYEEEE. The CDR3 has 15 amino acids. The CDR3 loop reads CASSLGQAGQETQYF. The CDR3 DNA follows: TGTGCCAGCAGCTTGGGGCAGGCGGGCCAAGAGACCCAGTACTTC.